These 11 T cell receptor beta chains were sequenced from one sample in a study of CD8 T cells in ankylosing spondylitis. Study conclusions and caveats: Among TCR beta sequences, a motif of eight highly homologous variants appeared characteristic of ankylosing spondylitis blood.

Their cognate antigens are unknown. TCRdb recomputed calls from the 5' RACE reads with MiXCR, one row per CDR3 protein. This sample has about 540,000 distinct CDR3 sequences; about 13% occur once, and the top ten carry about 6.5%. The sequenced sample consisted of blood, either unsorted or a sorted T cell fraction (not recorded which). The receptors stem from a male donor with ankylosing spondylitis.

This clonotype was picked up many times. This chain connects TRBV4-1 to TRBJ1-4; a possible D gene is TRBD1 (6 bases). V shed 3 bases and J shed 0 bases, with 11 bases lying between them. Germline V lookup: CDR1 MGHRA, CDR2 YSYEKL. The CDR3 is 16 amino acids. CDR3 amino acids: CASSQAPGATNEKLFF. Written as DNA, the CDR3 is TGCGCCAGCAGCCAGGCCCCAGGGGCAACTAATGAAAAACTGTTTTTT.

The J gene is TRBJ2-5, the V gene TRBV6-1; D may match TRBD1 or TRBD2 (5 bases each). Germline V gene sequence: CDR1 MNHNS, CDR2 SASEGT. The V gene lost 5 bases and the J gene lost 5 bases, with 15 bases spanning the gap. This CDR3 region has 14 residues. This CDR3 reads CASSRGAYPETQYF. The DNA of the CDR3 is TGTGCCAGCAGTCGAGGGGCGTACCCCGAGACCCAGTACTTC.

At least ten counts were recorded for this clonotype. The J gene is TRBJ2-7, the V gene TRBV20-1, with 14 bases that match TRBD2. J lost 7 bases, V lost 4 bases, and 9 bases had no gene match. Germline CDR1 and CDR2: DFQATT and SNEGSKA (reference sequence). The CDR3 runs to 15 residues. CDR3 sequence (DNA): TGCAGTGCTAAACGACTAGCGGGAGGGCTCTGGGAGCAGTACTTC. This gives the protein CSAKRLAGGLWEQYF.

The genes are TRBV20-1 and TRBJ2-1; weak D call: TRBD1 (6 bases). CDR1 DFQATT and CDR2 SNEGSKA come from the germline V gene (reference sequence). There are 17 residues in the CDR3. Trimming cost V 0 bases and J 0 bases, with 15 bases left between them. CDR3 nucleotide sequence: TGCAGTGCTAGAGATTGGAGCCAAGGGGGCTCCTACAATGAGCAGTTCTTC. Translating gives CSARDWSQGGSYNEQFF.

The chain recombines TRBV10-3 with TRBJ2-1; 8 nucleotides match TRBD2. Germline CDR1 is ENHRY and CDR2 is SYGVKD. Trimming at V came to 6 bases and at J to 5 bases, leaving 12 bases not matched to a gene. The length of the CDR3 is 16 residues. CDR3 sequence (DNA): TGTGCCATCAGCCCCAAAGCGGGAGAGGTGGACAATGAGCAGTTCTTC. Protein sequence: CAISPKAGEVDNEQFF.

The chain employs TRBV5-1 and TRBJ2-1; D unclear. The ends were cut back, 4 bases at V and 0 bases at J, with 11 bases in the middle. The CDR3 totals 15 residues. Per the germline V gene, CDR1 is SGHRS and CDR2 is YFSETQ. The CDR3: CASSRDKSSYNEQFF. CDR3 sequence (DNA): TGCGCCAGCAGCAGAGACAAGAGCTCCTACAATGAGCAGTTCTTC.

This chain joins TRBV20-1 and TRBJ2-1; 7 nucleotides align to TRBD2. The CDR3 covers 13 residues. Germline assignment: CDR1 DFQATT and CDR2 SNEGSKA (reference sequence). V was clipped by 5 bases and J by 4 bases; unmatched bases: 5. The CDR3, as DNA: TGCAGTGCTGCCTGGCGGGAGTACAATGAGCAGTTCTTC. Translation: CSAAWREYNEQFF.

This clonotype has at least ten counts. V gene TRBV12-3 or TRBV12-4 combines with J gene TRBJ1-1; D is uncertain. The CDR3 has 14 amino acids. Trimming removed 2 bases from V and 5 bases from J, with 12 bases in between. In DNA, the CDR3 is TGTGCCAGCAGTTTAATCAAAGAGCGGACTGAAGCTTTCTTT. Protein product: CASSLIKERTEAFF.

This clonotype was recorded at least ten times. The genes are TRBV7-2 and TRBJ2-7; 10 bases align to TRBD1. The trim removed 5 bases at V and 3 bases at J, leaving 10 bases unmatched. This CDR3 has 16 residues. Germline V gene lookup returns CDR1 SGHTA and CDR2 FQGNSA. CDR3 loop: CASSRLGGTGVYEQYF. The CDR3, as DNA: TGTGCCAGCAGCCGCCTAGGGGGGACAGGGGTCTACGAGCAGTACTTC. Complete variable domain (other parts from reference TRBV7-2 and TRBJ2-7): GAGVSQSPSNKVTEKGKDVELRCDPISGHTALYWYRQSLGQGLEFLIYFQGNSAPDKSGLPSDRFSAERTGGSVSTLTIQRTQQEDSAVYLCASSRLGGTGVYEQYFGPGTRLTVT.

The chain recombines TRBV10-2 with TRBJ1-6; TRBD1 agrees at 7 bases. Looked up from germline, CDR1 is WSHSY and CDR2 is SAAADI. The CDR3 is 17 amino acids. The V segment lost 0 bases and the J segment 2 bases; nucleotides outside the gene matches: 4. The CDR3 DNA sequence: TGCGCCAGCAGTGAGTCGCACAGGGGAACCTATAATTCACCCCTCCACTTT. The encoded protein is CASSESHRGTYNSPLHF.

This clonotype was seen a few times. The chain employs TRBV5-1 and TRBJ2-1; 9 nucleotides align to TRBD2. From germline, CDR1 is SGHRS and CDR2 YFSETQ. V shed 7 bases, J shed 8 bases, and the junction held 13 bases outside the gene matches. The CDR3 runs 15 residues. Written as DNA, the CDR3 is TGCGCCAGCCAAACGACTAGCGGTTCAATTGATGAGCAGTTCTTC. It yields the protein CASQTTSGSIDEQFF.